This T cell receptor beta chain was obtained from a study of T cell responses to AZD1222 COVID-19 vaccine. This CDR3 contains 16 residues. CDR1 and CDR2 (germline): LNHNV, YYDKDF (reference sequence). The J segment lost 3 bases and the V segment lost 4 bases, leaving 6 bases of the junction unmatched. The repertoire was sequenced with immunoSEQ multiplex PCR; TCRdb's copy has only in-frame clones and lacks some. The top ten clones hold less than 5.5% of a sample with around 160,000 clones, around nine tenths of them seen once. The origin of this receptor is an adult in good health. Sequenced here: peripheral blood, sampled on day 0 of AZD1222 vaccination. This chain links TRBV15 with TRBJ2-3, with 11 bases aligning to TRBD2. The CDR3 coding sequence is TGTGCCACCAGCACGGGACTAGCGGCGTGGACAGATACGCAGTATTTT. Translated: CATSTGLAAWTDTQYF.